This entry is about one TCR beta chain. Antigen specificity is unknown. An end of the junction does not agree with germline; a read error may underlie this. The data stem from a study of T cell responses to AZD1222 COVID-19 vaccine. Overall study findings and caveats: An increase in Spike-specific TCR breadth and depth was observed after two AZD1222 doses. Repertoires were sampled only after the peak T cell response. Donors were largely white British and mainly female; clonal diversity was possibly underestimated. Only a handful of individuals given AZD1222 were seropositive at baseline.

The germline V gene has CDR1 MGHDK and CDR2 SYGVNS. The CDR3 runs to 16 residues. Clones were sequenced by immunoSEQ multiplex PCR, and TCRdb holds only the in-frame ones, with some missing. The data hold about 140,000 clones, with approximately 86% observed a single time. The chain has TRBV25-1 and TRBJ2-3; D may be TRBD1 or TRBD2 (5 bases each). The receptor's source is an adult who received the MenACWY meningococcal vaccine as a control. The sample in question was peripheral blood, obtained 28 days after the second dose of the MenACWY control vaccine. CDR3 coding DNA: TGTGCCAGCAGTGAATCGATGGGGGAAAGCACAAATACGCAGTATTTT. This translates into CASSESMGESTNTQYF.